The sequence of this T cell receptor beta chain was determined in a study of CD8 T cells in ankylosing spondylitis. General observations from the study: In reactive arthritis synovial fluid and blood, some motif variants had been reported before. Matched synovial fluid from ankylosing spondylitis patients was reported to be enriched for disease-linked clones.

V lost 3 bases and J lost 1, with 16 bases in between. The CDR3 is made up of 17 amino acids. The germline V gene has CDR1 SNHLY and CDR2 FYNNEI. This clonotype was detected ten times or more. Its antigen remains unknown. Molecular-barcoded quantitative 5'-RACE produced these TCR beta libraries. TCRdb reprocessed the 5' RACE reads with MiXCR, giving one entry per CDR3 protein. Of 40,000 or so distinct CDR3 sequences in the sample, roughly 11% were seen once. The chain carries TRBV2 and TRBJ1-5; TRBD1 is a possible D gene (5 bases). Input material: blood, either unsorted or a sorted T cell fraction (not recorded which). The receptor's source is a male donor with ankylosing spondylitis or in good health (not recorded which). CDR3 bases: TGTGCCAGCAGTGATCTATGGGGCATTCGAAGCAATCAGCCCCAGCATTTT. As protein: CASSDLWGIRSNQPQHF.